Each of the 24 T cell receptor beta chains below was sequenced from the same sample in a study of cytomegalovirus exposure and HLA in healthy donors. Primers included in the PCR were 60 Vbeta and 13 Jbeta primers. This table comes from immunoSEQ multiplex PCR, and its TCRdb copy is limited to in-frame clones, with some not included. Its table lists around 50,000 clones. Sequencing was carried out using PBMCs. The receptors originated from a female donor in good health and CMV-seronegative.

The V gene is TRBV5-8, the J gene TRBJ1-1, with 9 bases fitting TRBD1. Germline V gene data show CDR1 as SGHTS and CDR2 as YDEGEE. Unmatched junction bases numbered 10, after V lost 4 bases and J lost 6 bases. This CDR3 has 15 residues. CDR3 nucleotides: TGTGCCAGCAGCCGCCGCGACAGGGGGAGAGCTGAAGCTTTCTTT. This encodes CASSRRDRGRAEAFF.

This chain connects TRBV19 to TRBJ1-2, with 9 bases identical to TRBD1. The CDR3 runs to 16 residues. Unmatched junction bases numbered 8, after V lost 3 bases and J lost 3 bases. Germline V gene lookup returns CDR1 LNHDA and CDR2 SQIVND (reference sequence). CDR3 nucleotide sequence: TGTGCCAGTAGTATGCCACAGGGGGCAGTCGACTATGGCTACACCTTC. It translates to CASSMPQGAVDYGYTF. The entire variable domain, with the rest obtained from reference TRBV19 and TRBJ1-2, is as follows: DGGITQSPKYLFRKEGQNVTLSCEQNLNHDAMYWYRQDPGQGLRLIYYSQIVNDFQKGDIAEGYSVSREKKESFPLTVTSAQKNPTAFYLCASSMPQGAVDYGYTFGSGTRLTVV.

The chain employs TRBV4-3 and TRBJ1-5; TRBD1 might be the D (6 bases). Trimming pared 2 bases from V and 1 base from J, leaving 15 bases between. CDR3 size: 17 residues. Germline V lookup: CDR1 LGHNA, CDR2 YSLEER. CDR3 sequence (DNA): TGCGCCAGCAGCCAAAGGTATCAGGACAGAAGCAATCAGCCCCAGCATTTT. As protein: CASSQRYQDRSNQPQHF.

V usage is TRBV18 and J usage is TRBJ2-5; D is possibly TRBD2 (5 bases). V lost 0 bases and J lost 4, with 12 bases in between. From germline, CDR1 is KGHSH and CDR2 LQKENI. This CDR3 contains 15 residues. The CDR3 reads CASSPPRSGRETQYF. The CDR3 DNA reads TGTGCCAGCTCACCACCGAGGTCGGGGAGAGAGACCCAGTACTTC.

V gene TRBV30 combines with J gene TRBJ1-1; D unresolved. Germline V gene sequence: CDR1 GTSNPN, CDR2 SVGIG (reference sequence). Deletions cut 5 bases from V and 4 bases from J, with 14 bases between. The CDR3 loop spans 13 amino acids. The CDR3 sequence is CAWRGRDGTEAFF. The CDR3 coding sequence is TGTGCCTGGCGGGGAAGGGATGGCACTGAAGCTTTCTTT.

The V call is TRBV6-6, the J call TRBJ1-1; TRBD1 aligns across 9 bases. The CDR3 loop spans 13 amino acids. With V trimmed by 5 bases and J by 7 bases, 5 bases remained unmatched. The germline gives CDR1 MNHNY, CDR2 SVGAGI (reference sequence). CDR3 amino acids: CASSDRGYGEAFF. CDR3 in DNA: TGTGCCAGCAGTGACAGGGGGTATGGTGAAGCTTTCTTT.

The chain recombines TRBV28 with TRBJ2-5; 8 nucleotides align to TRBD1. Germline CDR1 is MDHEN and CDR2 is SYDVKM. The trim removed 5 bases at V and 5 bases at J, leaving 10 bases unmatched. The CDR3 runs 15 residues. In DNA form, the CDR3 reads TGTGCCAGCAGTACCCGGGGACAGGCACAGGAGACCCAGTACTTC. Protein: CASSTRGQAQETQYF.

The rearrangement joins TRBV30 to TRBJ2-5; 9 positions match TRBD1. The CDR3 is made up of 13 amino acids. Trimming cost V 4 bases and J 4 bases; bases outside gene matches: 4. CDR1 and CDR2 (germline): GTSNPN, SVGIG (reference sequence). CDR3 nucleotide sequence: TGTGCCTGGATCGGGACAGGGAGAGAGACCCAGTACTTC. Translation: CAWIGTGRETQYF.

This chain joins TRBV11-2 and TRBJ2-5, with D possibly TRBD1 on 5 matching bases. Germline CDR1 SGHAT, CDR2 FQNNGV. Trimming stripped 1 base from V and 2 bases from J, with 14 bases between. This CDR3 has 16 residues. CDR3 sequence reads: CASSLGPGQGQETQYF. In nucleotides, the CDR3 is TGTGCCAGCAGCTTAGGTCCTGGGCAGGGACAAGAGACCCAGTACTTC.

The chain combines TRBV5-4 with TRBJ1-2; D not resolved. The V and J ends lost 2 bases and 4 bases respectively, with 15 bases between them. CDR1 is SGHNT, CDR2 YYREEE, per germline (reference sequence). The CDR3 sequence is 15 residues long. The chain's CDR3 is CASSLLTSISYGYTF. CDR3 coding DNA: TGTGCCAGCAGCTTACTGACAAGTATAAGCTATGGCTACACCTTC.

The chain links TRBV7-9 to TRBJ2-7; TRBD2 is a possible D gene (6 bases). The V and J ends lost 2 bases and 3 bases respectively, with 14 bases between them. This CDR3 is built from 15 residues. The V gene's germline CDR1 is SEHNR and CDR2 FQNEAQ (reference sequence). The CDR3 sequence is CASSLQSTGSYEQYF. DNA for the CDR3: TGTGCCAGCAGCTTACAGTCAACCGGGAGCTACGAGCAGTACTTC. Using reference TRBV7-9 and TRBJ2-7 for the parts outside the CDR3, the full variable domain is DTGVSQNPRHKITKRGQNVTFRCDPISEHNRLYWYRQTLGQGPEFLTYFQNEAQLEKSRLLSDRFSAERPKGSFSTLEIQRTEQGDSAMYLCASSLQSTGSYEQYFGPGTRLTVT.

The chain recombines TRBV27 with TRBJ2-6, with D perhaps TRBD2 (6 bases). CDR1 is MNHEY and CDR2 is SMNVEV in the germline V gene (reference sequence). This CDR3 is built from 22 residues. V was clipped by 5 bases and J by 0 bases, with 29 bases between them. The CDR3: CASSPRPGLEGPESSGANVLTF. CDR3 in DNA: TGTGCCAGCAGTCCACGCCCTGGGTTGGAGGGACCCGAGAGCTCTGGGGCCAACGTCCTGACTTTC.

The CDR3 nucleotides read TGTGCCAGCAGTGGGCGGGGCCTCTATGGCTACACCTTC. It codes for CASSGRGLYGYTF. The chain carries TRBV2 and TRBJ1-2, with a possible D match to TRBD1 (5 bases). Trimming cost V 4 bases and J 4 bases, with 10 bases left between them. CDR1 is SNHLY, CDR2 FYNNEI, per germline. The CDR3 sequence is 13 residues long.

J is TRBJ1-2 and V is TRBV11-3, with 8 positions matching TRBD1. The junction had 6 bases not matched to a gene; V was cut back by 2 bases and J by 4 bases. The CDR3 has 15 amino acids. Germline values: CDR1 SGHNT, CDR2 YENEEA. In DNA form, the CDR3 reads TGTGCCAGCAGCTTACGGACAGGGAACCTCTATGGCTACACCTTC. Protein: CASSLRTGNLYGYTF.

J is TRBJ1-2 and V is TRBV15; D might be TRBD1 (5 bases). This CDR3 has 16 amino acids. V was clipped by 0 bases and J by 7 bases, with 18 bases between them. Germline V CDR1 and CDR2: LNHNV, YYDKDF (reference sequence). The chain's CDR3 is CATSRDEGGRGFGYTF. In nucleotides, the CDR3 is TGTGCCACCAGCAGAGATGAGGGTGGGCGGGGCTTTGGCTACACCTTC.

This sequence joins TRBV7-2 and TRBJ1-1; TRBD1 aligns across 7 bases. Trimming took 2 bases from V and 1 from J; bases not matched to a gene: 4. The CDR3 extends over 15 amino acids. CDR1 is SGHTA, CDR2 FQGNSA, per germline. Here the CDR3 reads CASSLSTGSNTEAFF. The CDR3 region has the DNA TGTGCCAGCAGCTTATCGACAGGGTCGAACACTGAAGCTTTCTTT.

The chain uses TRBV7-2 and TRBJ2-3; D possibly corresponds to TRBD2 (6 bases). The CDR3 runs to 14 residues. Trimming took off 5 bases at V and 3 bases at J, with 12 bases between the two ends. Germline V CDR1 and CDR2: SGHTA, FQGNSA. This CDR3 reads CASSRPGGTDTQYF. Here the CDR3 DNA reads TGTGCCAGCAGCCGACCCGGAGGGACAGATACGCAGTATTTT.

The chain combines TRBV6-5 with TRBJ1-4; the D gene is possibly TRBD1 (6 bases). The CDR3 runs 14 residues. Trimming left V 5 bases short and J 4 bases short, with 11 bases between. Germline V gene data show CDR1 as MNHEY and CDR2 as SVGAGI. The CDR3 protein is CASSRQANNEKLFF. The CDR3 region has the DNA TGTGCCAGCAGTCGACAGGCAAATAATGAAAAACTGTTTTTT.

In DNA, the CDR3 is TGTGCCAGCAGGAACGAGCGGGTGGAGTACTTC. Translation gives CASRNERVEYF. The chain has TRBV6-5 and TRBJ2-7; D may be TRBD2 (6 bases). This CDR3 contains 11 residues. V lost 6 bases to trimming and J lost 11 bases, with 14 bases between them. Germline loops: CDR1 MNHEY, CDR2 SVGAGI.

The CDR3 sequence: CASSLSGTDIQYF. The CDR3 bases are TGTGCCAGCAGCTTATCCGGGACAGACATTCAGTACTTC. V gene TRBV7-9 combines with J gene TRBJ2-4, with 7 bases matching TRBD1. The CDR3 is 13 residues long. The ends lost 2 bases at V and 8 bases at J; junction bases unmatched: 3. Germline V lookup: CDR1 SEHNR, CDR2 FQNEAQ (reference sequence).

The V gene is TRBV7-2, the J gene TRBJ2-7, with 8 bases matching TRBD1. Looked up from germline, CDR1 is SGHTA and CDR2 is FQGNSA. J lost 1 base, V lost 5 bases, and 7 bases had no gene match. This CDR3 is built from 15 residues. CDR3 DNA: TGTGCCAGCAGCCTACAGGGGGAACCGTCCTACGAGCAGTACTTC. Amino acids: CASSLQGEPSYEQYF.

The chain carries TRBV7-2 and TRBJ1-2, with a weak D call TRBD1 (6 bases). The V end lost 1 base, the J end lost 3 bases, and 15 bases lay between the germline ends. This CDR3 is 16 amino acids long. The germline V gene has CDR1 SGHTA and CDR2 FQGNSA. This chain's CDR3 is CASSLGQGLSDYGYTF. In nucleotides, the CDR3 is TGTGCCAGCAGCTTAGGTCAGGGGCTGAGCGACTATGGCTACACCTTC. Based on the CDR3 plus reference TRBV7-2 and TRBJ1-2, the full variable domain is GAGVSQSPSNKVTEKGKDVELRCDPISGHTALYWYRQSLGQGLEFLIYFQGNSAPDKSGLPSDRFSAERTGGSVSTLTIQRTQQEDSAVYLCASSLGQGLSDYGYTFGSGTRLTVV.

The rearrangement links TRBV6-5 to TRBJ1-2, with 7 bases aligning to TRBD1. The CDR3 loop spans 16 amino acids. Germline loops: CDR1 MNHEY, CDR2 SVGAGI. With 4 bases clipped from V and 0 bases from J, the junction kept 8 bases outside the gene matches. The CDR3 bases are TGTGCCAGCAGTTTCATACAGGGGACAGCTAACTATGGCTACACCTTC. Translated, it gives CASSFIQGTANYGYTF.

The V gene is TRBV4-1, the J gene TRBJ1-1, with D perhaps TRBD1 (6 bases). The CDR3 length is 17 residues. V shed 0 bases and J shed 0 bases, with 14 bases lying between them. Germline CDR1 is MGHRA and CDR2 is YSYEKL. The CDR3 reads CASSQDRTATLNTEAFF. Written as DNA, the CDR3 is TGCGCCAGCAGCCAAGATAGGACAGCTACCCTGAACACTGAAGCTTTCTTT.